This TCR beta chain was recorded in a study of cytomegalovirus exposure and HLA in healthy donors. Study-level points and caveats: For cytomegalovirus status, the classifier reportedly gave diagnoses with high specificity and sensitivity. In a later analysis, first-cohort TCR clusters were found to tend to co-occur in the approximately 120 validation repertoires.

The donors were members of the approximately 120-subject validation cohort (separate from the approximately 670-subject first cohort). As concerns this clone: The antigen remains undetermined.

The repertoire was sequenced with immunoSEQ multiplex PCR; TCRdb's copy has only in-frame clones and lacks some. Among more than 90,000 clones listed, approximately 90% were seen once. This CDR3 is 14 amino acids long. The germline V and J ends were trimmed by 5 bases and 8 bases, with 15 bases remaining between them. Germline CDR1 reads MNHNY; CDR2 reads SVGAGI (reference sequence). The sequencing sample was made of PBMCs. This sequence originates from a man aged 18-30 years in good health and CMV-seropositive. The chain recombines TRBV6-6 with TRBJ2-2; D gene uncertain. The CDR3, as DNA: TGTGCCAGCAGTCTAGGAGACGTGTCTGGGGAGCTGTTTTTT. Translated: CASSLGDVSGELFF.